This T cell receptor (beta chain) was sequenced during a study of identical twins. Notes on the study in general: Abundant beta clonotypes from cord blood bore fewer insertions; memory repertoires lacked this pattern. Analyses based on zero insertions could be partly confounded by invariant MAIT and iNKT cells.

The donor group consisted entirely of healthy Caucasians. A universal primer site came from template switching; cDNA carried unique molecular identifiers. One entry per CDR3 protein, called by TCRdb with MiXCR from the 5' RACE reads. Of about 920,000 distinct CDR3 sequences listed, roughly an eighth are singletons. There are many counts of this clonotype. What it binds is unknown. The CDR3 has 16 amino acids. V shed 3 bases and J 10 bases; nucleotides not matched to a gene: 8. The same data also contributed to another study, on yellow fever vaccine responses in identical twins.

The source of this sequence is a woman between 18 and 29 years old in good health. Sequencing used PBMCs. The genes are TRBV12-3 or TRBV12-4 and TRBJ1-6; 11 bases match TRBD1. The CDR3 DNA reads TGTGCCAGCAGTTTTGCAAGGGGGACAGGGGGATCACCCCTCCACTTT. Translated, it gives CASSFARGTGGSPLHF.